This record looks at one TCR beta chain sequence and its context. Its antigen has not been determined. Within one base of it there is no much larger clone, and no base qualities were kept. Spanning cysteine to phenylalanine, the CDR3 consists of 19 amino acids. Only the CDR3 part of the read is kept: 57 bases, read in frame from the first base. The CDR1 and CDR2 encoded by the germline V gene are KGHDR and SFDVKD. Deletion took 3 bases off V and 3 bases off J, with a span of 20 bases between the germline ends. Per the publication, the treatment or condition label means: in vitro stimulation with specific CMV peptide epitopes to enrich CMV-specific T cells. This sample was included in a study of T cell repertoires in cytomegalovirus infection (dated by TCRdb to the late 2010s). About the investigation overall: Recently identified HLA-C-restricted CMV epitopes, whose presentation resists viral immunomodulation, were targeted by peptide stimulations together with well-studied HLA-B-restricted epitopes. The HLA type of each donor mattered for the analysis, because public TCR beta signatures pointed to carriage of CMV infection along with the matching HLA type.

TCRdb shows the sequencer as Illumina HiSeq 1500. The raw public data were reprocessed by TCRdb itself: fastp quality trimming at Q25, MiXCR clonotype calling, in-frame beta chains only. Records with the same CDR3 protein are collapsed into one entry carrying the most frequent genes and DNA. For this sample the table gives roughly 920,000 distinct CDR3 sequences, of which more than 25% were detected only once. The ten top clones hold more than 13% of the sample. Broad study findings and their caveats: Carriers of CMV infection plus the relevant HLA type were discriminated by the cumulative frequency of public TCR beta family members in the study cohort and in an independent roughly 370-donor cohort. The ex vivo response was dominated by HLA-C-restricted CMV-specific TCR beta clonotypes, which also provided the single most frequent clonotype in two of eight donors.

The sequence came from a human donor in good health (CMV status not recorded). Some clones in this sample may be carry-over from other donors' samples. The sequencing here drew on cultured CD8+ T cells from PBMCs, taken from culture after CMV antigen stimulation. The sequence is built from TRBV24-1 and TRBJ2-6; no confident D gene assignment can be made. The CDR3 protein: CATSDPVRDILYGANVLTF. The nucleotide sequence reads TGTGCCACCAGTGATCCCGTCCGCGACATACTGTATGGGGCCAACGTCCTGACTTTC.